These 21 T cell receptor beta chains came from one sample sequenced in a study of blood T cell repertoires in COVID-19. Only in-frame clones appear in the TCRdb table, and some are missing; sequencing was by immunoSEQ multiplex PCR. Here the sample spans 200,000 or so clones, under 85% being singletons. Input material: peripheral blood. The receptors derive from a man aged 60 to 75 with active or convalescent COVID-19.

The V and J genes are TRBV3-1 (or the pseudogene TRBV3-2) and TRBJ2-1, with 12 bases identical to TRBD2. Germline V CDR1 and CDR2: LGHDT, YNNKEL (reference sequence). There are 16 residues in the CDR3. The junction had 5 bases not matched to a gene; V was cut back by 2 bases and J by 6 bases. As DNA, the CDR3 is TGTGCCAGCAGCCAACGCCTAGCGGGAGGGCTCAATGAGCAGTTCTTC. Protein product: CASSQRLAGGLNEQFF.

The chain joins TRBV7-2 to TRBJ1-6; possibly TRBD1 for D (5 bases). V was cut by 0 bases and J by 3 bases, with 9 bases left in between. The CDR3 sequence is 16 residues long. Germline lookup yields CDR1 SGHTA and CDR2 FQGNSA. The CDR3: CASSLALGGYNSPLHF. The CDR3 DNA follows: TGTGCCAGCAGCTTAGCGCTCGGGGGCTATAATTCACCCCTCCACTTT.

The chain links TRBV6-5 to TRBJ1-2; D remains ambiguous. The CDR3 loop spans 13 amino acids. Trimming took off 4 bases at V and 4 bases at J, with 10 bases between the two ends. Germline CDR1 and CDR2: MNHEY and SVGAGI. Here the CDR3 DNA reads TGTGCCAGCAGTTGGTTGGGCACCTATGGCTACACCTTC. This codes for CASSWLGTYGYTF.

V is TRBV5-1 and J is TRBJ2-2; tentative D call: TRBD2 (6 bases). CDR3 size: 16 residues. Per the germline V gene, CDR1 is SGHRS and CDR2 is YFSETQ. V lost 0 bases, J lost 0 bases, and 9 bases lay in between. The CDR3 sequence: CASSLVAGTNTGELFF. The CDR3 DNA follows: TGCGCCAGCAGCTTGGTGGCGGGAACGAACACCGGGGAGCTGTTTTTT.

This clone was detected once. The chain has TRBV5-1 and TRBJ2-4, with 8 bases that match TRBD2. V dropped 0 bases and J dropped 1; count of bases not matched to a gene: 3. CDR3 length: 16 residues. CDR1 and CDR2 (germline): SGHRS, YFSETQ. The DNA of the CDR3 is TGCGCCAGCAGCTTGGTAGCGGGACTGGCCAAAAACATTCAGTACTTC. Amino acid sequence: CASSLVAGLAKNIQYF.

The chain couples TRBV10-3 to TRBJ2-1, with D tentatively TRBD2 (6 bases). The CDR3 extends over 15 amino acids. V lost 3 bases to trimming and J lost 4 bases, with 13 bases between them. The germline CDR1 and CDR2 sequences are ENHRY and SYGVKD. The CDR3 spells CAISDGAGIYNEQFF. The DNA of the CDR3 is TGTGCCATCAGTGACGGGGCGGGGATATACAATGAGCAGTTCTTC.

The rearrangement links TRBV5-8 to TRBJ2-2, with 8 nucleotides matching TRBD2. V was clipped by 5 bases and J by 3 bases; unmatched bases: 6. CDR3 length: 15 amino acids. Germline V gene data show CDR1 as SGHTS and CDR2 as YDEGEE. This CDR3 reads CASRAGGWDTGELFF. CDR3 coding DNA: TGTGCCAGCAGGGCGGGAGGTTGGGACACCGGGGAGCTGTTTTTT.

V is TRBV7-7 and J is TRBJ1-1; TRBD1 matches 8 bases. CDR3 length: 14 residues. CDR1 and CDR2 (germline): SSHAT, FNYEAQ (reference sequence). Unmatched junction bases numbered 9, after V lost 5 bases and J lost 7 bases. CDR3 residues: CASSPSAGGVEAFF. CDR3 sequence (DNA): TGTGCCAGCAGCCCTTCCGCAGGGGGCGTTGAAGCTTTCTTT.

The genes are TRBV7-2 and TRBJ2-1; D perhaps matches TRBD2 (5 bases). The CDR3 consists of 16 residues. Germline V CDR1 and CDR2: SGHTA, FQGNSA. V shed 1 base and J shed 0 bases, with 10 bases lying between them. This CDR3 is CASSLGGAPSYNEQFF. CDR3 in DNA: TGTGCCAGCAGCTTAGGGGGAGCGCCCTCCTACAATGAGCAGTTCTTC.

This clone was counted between two and nine times. This chain joins TRBV15 and TRBJ1-2, with 8 bases fitting TRBD1. V was clipped by 0 bases and J by 4 bases; unmatched bases: 7. From germline, CDR1 is LNHNV and CDR2 YYDKDF (reference sequence). The CDR3 loop spans 16 amino acids. The CDR3 sequence is CATSRDVRTGIYGYTF. CDR3 DNA sequence: TGTGCCACCAGCAGAGATGTCAGGACAGGGATCTATGGCTACACCTTC.

The gene calls are TRBV4-3 and TRBJ1-2; D is unresolved. CDR1 and CDR2 (germline): LGHNA, YSLEER. This CDR3 has 15 residues. V lost 4 bases and J lost 0, with 12 bases in between. The CDR3 nucleotides are TGCGCCAGCAGCCTCGAGGCAGCTGCTAACTATGGCTACACCTTC. Its protein product is CASSLEAAANYGYTF.

This rearrangement joins TRBV5-6 to TRBJ1-4; TRBD1 matches 8 bases. CDR1 SGHDT and CDR2 YYEEEE come from the germline V gene. The ends lost 4 bases at V and 10 bases at J; junction bases unmatched: 15. The CDR3 sequence is 16 residues long. The CDR3 DNA follows: TGTGCCAGCAGCCGTCTAAAGGGACAGGCTCCTGGAAAACTGTTTTTT. It codes for CASSRLKGQAPGKLFF.

The chain carries TRBV4-1 and TRBJ1-6; 7 nucleotides agree with TRBD1. The V and J ends lost 0 bases and 11 bases, in that order; junction bases with no gene match: 4. Germline values: CDR1 MGHRA, CDR2 YSYEKL. The CDR3 covers 14 residues. Written as DNA, the CDR3 is TGCGCCAGCAGCCAAGAACAGGGGTGGGCACCCCTCCACTTT. The encoded protein is CASSQEQGWAPLHF.

This clone occurred many times. This chain uses TRBV7-2 with TRBJ1-6; D possibly corresponds to TRBD1 (5 bases). Germline CDR1 and CDR2: SGHTA and FQGNSA. V was cut by 4 bases and J by 6 bases, with 13 bases left in between. CDR3 length equals 15 residues. The CDR3 spells CASSSRGRGNSPLHF. CDR3 bases: TGTGCCAGCAGCTCCAGAGGGAGGGGTAATTCACCCCTCCACTTT.

The chain employs TRBV7-9 and TRBJ2-7, with D possibly being TRBD2 (5 bases). CDR3 length equals 15 residues. V gave up 1 base and J gave up 1 base, with 11 bases separating them. CDR1 and CDR2 from the germline V gene are SEHNR and FQNEAQ (reference sequence). The CDR3: CASSLGTSPSYEQYF. DNA for the CDR3: TGTGCCAGCAGCTTAGGGACTTCACCATCCTACGAGCAGTACTTC.

The V gene is TRBV5-1, the J gene TRBJ2-2; D remains unclear. Germline CDR1 is SGHRS and CDR2 is YFSETQ. Deletions cut 3 bases from V and 4 bases from J, with 10 bases between. The CDR3 spans 14 residues. Here the CDR3 DNA reads TGCGCCAGCAGCTCAGGCCGAACCACCGGGGAGCTGTTTTTT. Its protein product is CASSSGRTTGELFF.

The chain joins TRBV5-8 to TRBJ2-1; 12 nucleotides agree with TRBD2. The V and J ends lost 0 bases and 6 bases, in that order; junction bases with no gene match: 7. Germline values: CDR1 SGHTS, CDR2 YDEGEE. The CDR3 covers 17 residues. The CDR3 DNA follows: TGTGCCAGCAGCTTGGGGAACCTAGCGGGAGGGGGCAATGAGCAGTTCTTC. As protein: CASSLGNLAGGGNEQFF.

This rearrangement joins TRBV10-3 to TRBJ2-1; maybe TRBD2 (5 bases). Between the trimmed V and J ends, which lost 0 bases and 2 bases, there was a span of 8 bases. Germline V gives CDR1 ENHRY, CDR2 SYGVKD. The CDR3 covers 15 residues. CDR3 in DNA: TGTGCCATCAGTGAGTCGAGGGTTGCCTACAATGAGCAGTTCTTC. This sequence encodes CAISESRVAYNEQFF.

The chain carries TRBV19 and TRBJ2-3, with a weak D call TRBD1 (6 bases). Per the germline V gene, CDR1 is LNHDA and CDR2 is SQIVND (reference sequence). This CDR3 comprises 14 residues. V lost 6 bases and J 1 base, leaving 11 bases between the germline ends. For the CDR3, the DNA is TGTGCCAGTAGCACAGGGTATGGCACAGATACGCAGTATTTT. Encoded protein: CASSTGYGTDTQYF.

This CDR3 is CASSPRQGDLYQETQYF. In nucleotides, the CDR3 is TGTGCCAGCTCACCGCGACAGGGGGACTTGTACCAAGAGACCCAGTACTTC. The rearrangement uses TRBV18 and TRBJ2-5; 9 bases are a match to TRBD1. The length of the CDR3 is 17 residues. CDR1 and CDR2 (germline): KGHSH, LQKENI. V shed 3 bases, J shed 0 bases, and the junction held 8 bases outside the gene matches.

This chain links TRBV27 with TRBJ2-1; TRBD1 agrees at 9 bases. The ends lost 4 bases at V and 3 bases at J; junction bases unmatched: 1. The CDR3 length is 14 residues. Germline V CDR1 and CDR2: MNHEY, SMNVEV (reference sequence). This CDR3 reads CASSSTGGYNEQFF. CDR3 DNA sequence: TGTGCCAGCAGTTCGACAGGGGGCTACAATGAGCAGTTCTTC.